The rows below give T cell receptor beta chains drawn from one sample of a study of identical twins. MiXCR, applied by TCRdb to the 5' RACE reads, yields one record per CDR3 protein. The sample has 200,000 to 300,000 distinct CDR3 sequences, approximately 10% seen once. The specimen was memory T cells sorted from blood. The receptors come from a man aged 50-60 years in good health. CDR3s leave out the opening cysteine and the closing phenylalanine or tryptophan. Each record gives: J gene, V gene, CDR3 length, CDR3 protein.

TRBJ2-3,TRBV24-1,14,ATSDTDRGAPDTQY
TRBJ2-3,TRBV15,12,ATSPVVGADTQY
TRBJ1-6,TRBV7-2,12,ASSSGWGNSPLH
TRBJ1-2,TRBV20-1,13,SAPYRQDHNYGYT
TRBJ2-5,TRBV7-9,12,ASSLGQIQETQY
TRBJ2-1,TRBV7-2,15,ASSLASGRSGGNEQF
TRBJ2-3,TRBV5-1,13,ASSPGLAGTDTQY
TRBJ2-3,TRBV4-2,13,ASSLDPGSTDTQY
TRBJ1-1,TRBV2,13,ASRRLTGIDTEAF
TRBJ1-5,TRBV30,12,AWNEGAVNQPQH
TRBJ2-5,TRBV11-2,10,ASSLDTPTQY
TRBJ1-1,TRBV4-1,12,ASSRPGGNGEAF
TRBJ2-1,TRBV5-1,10,ASSLARNEQF
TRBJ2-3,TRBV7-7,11,ASSLDLMDTQY
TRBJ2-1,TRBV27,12,ASSARTEYNEQF
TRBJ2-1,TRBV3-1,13,ASSQVASSYNEQF
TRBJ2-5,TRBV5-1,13,ASSLRVAGEETQY
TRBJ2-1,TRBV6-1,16,ASSRPKRGGNSYNEQF
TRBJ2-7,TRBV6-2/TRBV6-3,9,ASSPRYEQY
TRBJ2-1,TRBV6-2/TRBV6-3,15,ASSIIGGGRLYNEQF
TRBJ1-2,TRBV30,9,AWGRPYGYT
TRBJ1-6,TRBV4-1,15,ASSQNYPGEISSPLH
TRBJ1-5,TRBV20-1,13,SARAGPQSNQPQH
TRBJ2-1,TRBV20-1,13,SAIPPGQGYNEQF
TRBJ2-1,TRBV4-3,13,ASSQELAAYNEQF
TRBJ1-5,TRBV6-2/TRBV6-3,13,ASGATAFEGQPQH
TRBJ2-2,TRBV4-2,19,ASSTRILAGGTVGNTGELF
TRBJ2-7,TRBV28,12,ASRIGGGSYEQY
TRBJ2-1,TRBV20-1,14,SARGTAWSSYNEQF
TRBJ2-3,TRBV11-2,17,ASSFRTSGSGARTDTQY
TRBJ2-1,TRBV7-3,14,ASSLAGGPIIDEQF
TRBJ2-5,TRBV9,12,ASSAGTSGATQY
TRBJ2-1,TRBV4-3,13,ASSQDRRTTNEQF
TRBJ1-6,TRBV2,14,ASSENPGQGNSPLH